The source of this T cell receptor beta chain is a study of Graves' ophthalmopathy and Graves' hyperthyroidism. Whole-study context: Peripheral blood collection took place at initial diagnosis, before any treatment.

For repertoire sequencing, the TCR beta CDR3 regions were amplified from RNA transcripts. The authors performed first-round RT-PCR with HTBI primers and then a second-round multiplex PCR. One entry per CDR3 protein results from TCRdb running MiXCR on the multiplex PCR reads. This sample has hundreds of thousands of distinct CDR3 sequences; about two fifths occur once, and the top ten carry 3% to 3.5%. This clonotype was observed at least ten times. No antigen is known for it. Study-level findings and limits: Ophthalmopathy progression prediction by the model yielded a sensitivity of more than 60% and a specificity of about 72%.

The CDR3 has 13 residues. V was clipped by 5 bases and J by 4 bases, with 11 bases between them. Per the germline V gene, CDR1 is SGHVS and CDR2 is FQNEAQ. The study enrolled ophthalmopathy donors with moderate-to-severe activity, CAS ≥3, NOSPECS ≥4 and duration under 3 months. Clinical symptoms, serum thyroxine, TRAb, thyroid ultrasound and orbital computed tomography formed the basis of diagnosis. This chain uses TRBV7-8 with TRBJ1-1; weak D call: TRBD1 (5 bases). This sequence was found in an adult man with Graves' ophthalmopathy. The sample was peripheral blood. The CDR3 protein is CASSPVGATEAFF. CDR3 coding DNA: TGTGCCAGCAGCCCAGTCGGGGCCACTGAAGCTTTCTTT.